These 28 T cell receptor beta chains were all obtained from the same sample, sequenced in a study of beta chain features in type 1 diabetes. General study results and limits: TCRB CDR3s were moderately but significantly shorter in Type 1 diabetes patients in all four CD4+ subsets.

Their recognized antigens are unknown. Expressed TCRB transcripts got sequenced, as all isolated RNA was reverse transcribed. Some clones are missing from TCRdb's copy, which holds only in-frame ones; the method was immunoSEQ multiplex PCR. The table has 250,000 to 300,000 clones, approximately 25% seen once. The sequencing input was naive CD4+ T cells from blood. All receptors come from a woman in her twenties or thirties with type 1 diabetes.

J is TRBJ2-3 and V is TRBV13; 9 nucleotides line up with TRBD2. Trimming removed 3 bases from V and 2 bases from J; junction bases left unmatched: 3. There are 15 residues in the CDR3. In germline, CDR1 is PRHDT, CDR2 FYEKMQ (reference sequence). This CDR3 is CASSLAGGVTDTQYF. Written as DNA, the CDR3 is TGTGCCAGCAGCTTGGCGGGAGGGGTCACAGATACGCAGTATTTT.

CDR3 protein: CAGLKTASYEQYF. As DNA, the CDR3 is TGTGCCGGACTCAAGACGGCCTCCTACGAGCAGTACTTC. This rearrangement joins TRBV30 to TRBJ2-7; TRBD2 is a possible D gene (5 bases). V lost 8 bases to trimming and J lost 0 bases, with 14 bases between them. Germline values: CDR1 GTSNPN, CDR2 SVGIG (reference sequence). The CDR3 totals 13 residues.

This clone was counted a few times. This sequence joins TRBV7-9 and TRBJ1-2; 7 nucleotides align to TRBD1. V dropped 5 bases and J dropped 1; count of bases not matched to a gene: 4. From germline, CDR1 is SEHNR and CDR2 FQNEAQ (reference sequence). This CDR3 is built from 14 residues. Written as DNA, the CDR3 is TGTGCCAGCAGCCTGGACAGGTTTAACTATGGCTACACCTTC. It specifies CASSLDRFNYGYTF.

The chain has TRBV7-3 and TRBJ2-2, with a possible D match to TRBD2 (6 bases). This CDR3 is 14 amino acids long. Trimming stripped 8 bases from V and 0 bases from J, with 10 bases between. Germline assignment: CDR1 SGHTA and CDR2 FQGTGA. CDR3 region: CASARGSNTGELFF. In nucleotides, the CDR3 is TGTGCCAGCGCGCGGGGATCGAACACCGGGGAGCTGTTTTTT. Variable domain in full (rest from reference TRBV7-3 and TRBJ2-2): GAGVSQTPSNKVTEKGKYVELRCDPISGHTALYWYRQSLGQGPEFLIYFQGTGAADDSGLPNDRFFAVRPEGSVSTLKIQRTERGDSAVYLCASARGSNTGELFFGEGSRLTVL.

The chain has TRBV7-2 and TRBJ1-1; D remains ambiguous. Germline V gives CDR1 SGHTA, CDR2 FQGNSA. The CDR3 contains 13 residues. Between the trimmed V and J ends, which lost 5 bases and 4 bases, there was a span of 11 bases. The CDR3 region is CASSRAGGTEAFF. The CDR3 DNA follows: TGTGCCAGCAGCCGAGCAGGAGGCACTGAAGCTTTCTTT.

This clone came up a few times. The rearrangement joins TRBV29-1 to TRBJ2-7; TRBD2 agrees at 8 bases. The CDR3 spans 15 residues. Germline assignment: CDR1 SQVTM and CDR2 ANQGSEA. V shed 4 bases, J shed 3 bases, and the junction held 11 bases outside the gene matches. CDR3 coding DNA: TGCAGCGTTGCAGGAAGGGGAGCGGGAGTCTACGAGCAGTACTTC. Its protein is CSVAGRGAGVYEQYF.

This clone turned up a few times. The gene calls are TRBV5-4 and TRBJ1-2, with D tentatively TRBD1 (6 bases). The CDR3 loop spans 12 amino acids. CDR1 SGHNT and CDR2 YYREEE come from the germline V gene (reference sequence). The V gene lost 10 bases and the J gene lost 8 bases, with 18 bases spanning the gap. In nucleotides, the CDR3 is TGTGCCTTCACAGGGAATTTGGGCGGCTACACCTTC. It is translated as CAFTGNLGGYTF.

J is TRBJ2-5 and V is TRBV5-6; D remains ambiguous. Trimming shortened V by 1 base and J by 2 bases, and 9 bases separated the two germline ends. The CDR3 extends over 14 amino acids. Germline V gene sequence: CDR1 SGHDT, CDR2 YYEEEE. The CDR3 sequence is CASSLIIGQETQYF. The CDR3 nucleotides are TGTGCCAGCAGCTTGATAATCGGTCAAGAGACCCAGTACTTC.

This clone occurred a few times. J is TRBJ2-1 and V is TRBV30; 10 bases align to TRBD2. The J segment lost 0 bases and the V segment lost 4 bases, leaving 9 bases of the junction unmatched. Germline loops: CDR1 GTSNPN, CDR2 SVGIG (reference sequence). There are 17 residues in the CDR3. The CDR3 region has the DNA TGTGCCTGGAATAGCGGGAGGTTGTCGAGCTCCTACAATGAGCAGTTCTTC. The encoded protein is CAWNSGRLSSSYNEQFF.

Only a few counts were recorded for this clone. The chain is built from TRBV5-6 and TRBJ2-3, with D unclear. With 0 bases removed from V and 4 bases from J, the gap between germline ends came to 6 bases. Germline V gene data show CDR1 as SGHDT and CDR2 as YYEEEE. The CDR3 runs to 13 residues. The DNA for the CDR3 is TGTGCCAGCAGCTTGGTCAGCGCAGATACGCAGTATTTT. Amino acid sequence: CASSLVSADTQYF.

The chain employs TRBV28 and TRBJ2-3; TRBD1 matches at 7 bases. The CDR3 has 14 residues. V was pared by 5 bases and J by 2 bases, with 4 bases of the junction left unmatched. CDR1 and CDR2 from the germline V gene are MDHEN and SYDVKM. The DNA of the CDR3 is TGTGCCAGCAGTCCGGGACAGAACACAGATACGCAGTATTTT. Amino acids: CASSPGQNTDTQYF.

The V call is TRBV29-1, the J call TRBJ2-5; 7 bases match TRBD1. CDR3 length equals 12 residues. The V gene's germline CDR1 is SQVTM and CDR2 ANQGSEA. The J segment lost 3 bases and the V segment lost 7 bases, leaving 5 bases of the junction unmatched. The CDR3 bases are TGCAGCGCCGACAGGGCTGAAGAGACCCAGTACTTC. This codes for CSADRAEETQYF. The full variable domain, completed using reference TRBV29-1 and TRBJ2-5, is SAVISQKPSRDICQRGTSLTIQCQVDSQVTMMFWYRQQPGQSLTLIATANQGSEATYESGFVIDKFPISRPNLTFSTLTVSNMSPEDSSIYLCSADRAEETQYFGPGTRLLVL.

The J gene is TRBJ1-5, the V gene TRBV15; D remains ambiguous. Trimming cost V 1 base and J 2 bases, with 18 bases left between them. The germline CDR1 and CDR2 sequences are LNHNV and YYDKDF (reference sequence). CDR3 length: 18 amino acids. CDR3 residues: CATSRGSGSGRGNQPQHF. The CDR3 DNA reads as TGTGCCACCAGCAGAGGGTCGGGGTCGGGTAGGGGCAATCAGCCCCAGCATTTT.

The chain links TRBV18 to TRBJ2-1, with TRBD2 matching 13 bases. The germline V gene has CDR1 KGHSH and CDR2 LQKENI. The CDR3 is made up of 16 amino acids. V lost 3 bases to trimming and J lost 9 bases; unmatched junction nucleotides: 8. CDR3 coding DNA: TGTGCCAGCTCACCCCGGACTAGCGGGAGTGGCAGTGAGCAGTTCTTC. The encoded protein is CASSPRTSGSGSEQFF. Filled out from reference TRBV18 and TRBJ2-1, the complete variable domain reads NAGVMQNPRHLVRRRGQEARLRCSPMKGHSHVYWYRQLPEEGLKFMVYLQKENIIDESGMPKERFSAEFPKEGPSILRIQQVVRGDSAAYFCASSPRTSGSGSEQFFGPGTRLTVL.

This clone was picked up a small number of times. This chain joins TRBV4-1 and TRBJ2-3; D is perhaps TRBD2 (6 bases). This CDR3 is 19 amino acids long. Between the trimmed V and J ends, which lost 0 bases and 1 base, there was a span of 20 bases. CDR1 and CDR2 (germline): MGHRA, YSYEKL. CDR3 sequence: CASSQDPGVWERGTDTQYF. The CDR3 DNA is TGCGCCAGCAGCCAAGATCCGGGGGTTTGGGAGCGGGGCACAGATACGCAGTATTTT.

The CDR3 DNA is TGTGCCTGGAGTAAGACAGCCTGGGGCACTGAAGCTTTCTTT. As protein: CAWSKTAWGTEAFF. V usage is TRBV30 and J usage is TRBJ1-1; D possibly corresponds to TRBD1 (5 bases). The CDR3 has 14 residues. Trimming cost V 2 bases and J 4 bases, with 14 bases left between them. Germline V lookup: CDR1 GTSNPN, CDR2 SVGIG (reference sequence).

The chain couples TRBV11-2 to TRBJ2-3; D is unresolved. Germline CDR1 is SGHAT and CDR2 is FQNNGV. The CDR3 consists of 13 residues. Trimming pared 5 bases from V and 4 bases from J, leaving 10 bases between. The CDR3, as DNA: TGTGCCAGCAGCCGTCGAGAGTCAGATACGCAGTATTTT. Translating it yields CASSRRESDTQYF.

The table lists this clone with a few counts. V and J are TRBV7-3 and TRBJ2-3, with D maybe TRBD1 (5 bases). V was pared by 0 bases and J by 2 bases, with 9 bases between. Germline lookup yields CDR1 SGHTA and CDR2 FQGTGA. This CDR3 is 15 amino acids long. Written as DNA, the CDR3 is TGTGCCAGCAGCTTAACACAGGAGCTCACAGATACGCAGTATTTT. Translating gives CASSLTQELTDTQYF.

The chain joins TRBV19 to TRBJ2-2; D might be TRBD1 (5 bases). Germline loops: CDR1 LNHDA, CDR2 SQIVND (reference sequence). Trimming took off 2 bases at V and 2 bases at J, with 9 bases between the two ends. The CDR3 contains 15 residues. CDR3 bases: TGTGCCAGTAGTATATCCTGGACAAACACCGGGGAGCTGTTTTTT. This sequence encodes CASSISWTNTGELFF.

A few counts support this clone. The chain couples TRBV13 to TRBJ2-1; TRBD2 matches at 8 bases. The V segment lost 2 bases and the J segment 6 bases; nucleotides outside the gene matches: 6. CDR1 and CDR2 from the germline V gene are PRHDT and FYEKMQ (reference sequence). This CDR3 has 15 residues. CDR3 region: CASSLFREGRNEQFF. CDR3 in DNA: TGTGCCAGCAGCTTATTCCGGGAGGGCCGCAATGAGCAGTTCTTC.

This clone came up a few times. The genes are TRBV7-3 and TRBJ2-1; possible D gene TRBD2, 5 bases. CDR3 length: 16 residues. From germline, CDR1 is SGHTA and CDR2 FQGTGA. V was trimmed by 6 bases and J by 4 bases, leaving 19 bases between them. The CDR3 DNA is TGTGCCAGCAGACCCGAGCGGAAGGTGTCGTACAATGAGCAGTTCTTC. Translated: CASRPERKVSYNEQFF.

The V call is TRBV30, the J call TRBJ1-2; weak D call: TRBD1 (5 bases). Trimming stripped 1 base from V and 4 bases from J, with 16 bases between. Germline assignment: CDR1 GTSNPN and CDR2 SVGIG (reference sequence). The CDR3 is 15 amino acids. CDR3 DNA sequence: TGTGCCTGGAGTGCCTCTGGGGCCCTCGGCTATGGCTACACCTTC. It encodes CAWSASGALGYGYTF.

This clone was recorded a few times. The V and J genes are TRBV29-1 and TRBJ2-1; unclear D gene. This CDR3 is 10 amino acids long. Per the germline V gene, CDR1 is SQVTM and CDR2 is ANQGSEA. The V and J ends lost 6 bases and 5 bases respectively, with 5 bases between them. The chain's CDR3 is CSVRDNEQFF. The CDR3 DNA reads as TGCAGCGTCCGCGACAATGAGCAGTTCTTC.

This clone was counted a few times. The V call is TRBV18, the J call TRBJ2-1; D is perhaps TRBD2 (6 bases). This CDR3 has 13 amino acids. With 6 bases removed from V and 4 bases from J, the gap between germline ends came to 10 bases. Germline CDR1 reads KGHSH; CDR2 reads LQKENI. In nucleotides, the CDR3 is TGTGCCAGCTCGCCCCGGGAGTACAATGAGCAGTTCTTC. Translating gives CASSPREYNEQFF.

The chain links TRBV14 to TRBJ2-5; D is perhaps TRBD1 (5 bases). The CDR3 consists of 14 residues. Trimming left V 2 bases short and J 5 bases short, with 12 bases between. CDR1 SGHDN and CDR2 FVKESK come from the germline V gene. The DNA of the CDR3 is TGTGCCAGCAGCCAATTGTCAGGGTCGGAGACCCAGTACTTC. This codes for CASSQLSGSETQYF. Based on the CDR3 plus reference TRBV14 and TRBJ2-5, the full variable domain is EAGVTQFPSHSVIEKGQTVTLRCDPISGHDNLYWYRRVMGKEIKFLLHFVKESKQDESGMPNNRFLAERTGGTYSTLKVQPAELEDSGVYFCASSQLSGSETQYFGPGTRLLVL.

V and J are TRBV11-2 and TRBJ2-7; no reliable D call. The germline V gene encodes CDR1 SGHAT and CDR2 FQNNGV. V was clipped by 5 bases and J by 3 bases, with 5 bases between them. This CDR3 comprises 11 residues. The CDR3 DNA sequence: TGTGCCAGCAGCCAGATCTACGAGCAGTACTTC. Protein sequence: CASSQIYEQYF.

The V call is TRBV4-1, the J call TRBJ1-5; D might be TRBD1 (6 bases). From germline, CDR1 is MGHRA and CDR2 YSYEKL. Trimming shortened V by 4 bases and J by 1 base, and 14 bases separated the two germline ends. The CDR3 length is 16 residues. The CDR3 DNA reads TGCGCCAGCAGCCTGGGGGGGCTTCGGAGCAATCAGCCCCAGCATTTT. Protein product: CASSLGGLRSNQPQHF.

This sequence joins TRBV4-1 and TRBJ2-2; D remains unclear. Between the trimmed V and J ends, which lost 4 bases and 1 base, there was a span of 7 bases. Looked up from germline, CDR1 is MGHRA and CDR2 is YSYEKL. The CDR3 length is 14 residues. Here the CDR3 reads CASSRQENTGELFF. The CDR3 nucleotides read TGCGCCAGCAGCCGTCAGGAGAACACCGGGGAGCTGTTTTTT.